The 20 T cell receptor beta chains below were found in one sample sequenced in a study of Ad26.COV2.S vaccination and SARS-CoV-2 variants. Assay used: immunoSEQ multiplex PCR; TCRdb lists only in-frame clones, some missing. The table records about 440,000 clones, less than 95% of them present only once. Treatment described: about 20 received Ad26.COV2.S at low or high dose, single or two shots; roughly five received placebo; per-sample allocation not given. The study sampled participants on day 63 after the first vaccine or placebo injection. Here the sequenced sample was peripheral blood, taken in a trial of Ad26.COV2.S vaccine versus placebo. Source of these receptors: a person aged 18-65 years who received the Ad26.COV2.S COVID-19 vaccine or a placebo.

V is TRBV15 and J is TRBJ2-7, with 11 bases fitting TRBD2. Germline CDR1 and CDR2: LNHNV and YYDKDF (reference sequence). J was trimmed by 4 bases and V by 4 bases; bases with no gene match: 9. CDR3 length: 16 residues. The CDR3 here is CATSTTSGSIGYEQYF. For the CDR3, the DNA is TGTGCCACCAGCACCACTAGCGGGAGTATCGGGTACGAGCAGTACTTC. The complete variable domain, with remaining parts taken from reference TRBV15 and TRBJ2-7, reads DAMVIQNPRYQVTQFGKPVTLSCSQTLNHNVMYWYQQKSSQAPKLLFHYYDKDFNNEADTPDNFQSRRPNTSFCFLDIRSPGLGDTAMYLCATSTTSGSIGYEQYFGPGTRLTVT.

This chain connects TRBV15 to TRBJ1-6; 8 nucleotides align to TRBD1. The CDR3 sequence is 14 residues long. In germline, CDR1 is LNHNV, CDR2 YYDKDF (reference sequence). V lost 1 base and J lost 8; bases outside the gene matches: 1. This CDR3 is CATSRADRDSPLHF. The CDR3 DNA is TGTGCCACCAGCAGAGCGGACAGGGATTCACCCCTCCACTTT.

The chain is built from TRBV7-3 and TRBJ1-1, with 7 bases aligning to TRBD1. Germline V gives CDR1 SGHTA, CDR2 FQGTGA. The CDR3 has 14 residues. V lost 5 bases to trimming and J lost 4 bases; unmatched junction nucleotides: 7. CDR3 sequence: CASSGAGTATEAFF. The CDR3 DNA sequence: TGTGCCAGCAGCGGAGCCGGGACAGCCACTGAAGCTTTCTTT.

This chain uses TRBV11-2 with TRBJ2-7, with D possibly TRBD2 on 6 matching bases. V was clipped by 1 base and J by 4 bases, with 11 bases between them. The CDR3 sequence is 14 residues long. Germline values: CDR1 SGHAT, CDR2 FQNNGV. The CDR3 DNA follows: TGTGCCAGCAGCTTAGTAGGAGGGATATACGAGCAGTACTTC. Amino acids: CASSLVGGIYEQYF. The whole variable domain, remainder taken from reference TRBV11-2 and TRBJ2-7, is EAGVAQSPRYKIIEKRQSVAFWCNPISGHATLYWYQQILGQGPKLLIQFQNNGVVDDSQLPKDRFSAERLKGVDSTLKIQPAKLEDSAVYLCASSLVGGIYEQYFGPGTRLTVT.

The CDR3 DNA follows: TGTGCCAGCAGTTTAGGTCAGGGGGCCCCCGAGCAGTACTTC. It specifies CASSLGQGAPEQYF. The J gene is TRBJ2-7, the V gene TRBV27; 8 bases map to TRBD1. Trimming removed 2 bases from V and 6 bases from J; junction bases left unmatched: 6. The germline gives CDR1 MNHEY, CDR2 SMNVEV (reference sequence). CDR3 size: 14 residues.

The chain uses TRBV5-1 and TRBJ2-7; D unresolved. This CDR3 has 14 amino acids. The V end lost 2 bases, the J end lost 2 bases, and 11 bases lay between the germline ends. The germline gives CDR1 SGHRS, CDR2 YFSETQ. In DNA form, the CDR3 reads TGCGCCAGCAGCTTTGGTGACGTGACCTACGAGCAGTACTTC. Protein sequence: CASSFGDVTYEQYF.

The rearrangement links TRBV28 to TRBJ2-2; 7 bases fit TRBD2. Germline assignment: CDR1 MDHEN and CDR2 SYDVKM. The CDR3 is 16 residues long. J was trimmed by 4 bases and V by 2 bases; bases with no gene match: 7. CDR3 loop: CASSLEAGVGTGELFF. The CDR3 DNA reads as TGTGCCAGCAGTTTAGAGGCGGGAGTGGGCACCGGGGAGCTGTTTTTT.

The V call is TRBV5-5, the J call TRBJ1-3; the match to TRBD1 covers 7 bases. The junction had 8 bases not matched to a gene; V was cut back by 4 bases and J by 4 bases. Germline CDR1 reads SGHKS; CDR2 reads YYEKEE (reference sequence). This CDR3 contains 15 residues. The CDR3 spells CASSRGQGEGNTIYF. CDR3 coding DNA: TGTGCCAGCAGCCGGGGCCAGGGGGAAGGAAACACCATATATTTT.

The CDR3 sequence is CASSTRPGSNQPQHF. In DNA, the CDR3 is TGTGCCAGTAGTACCCGCCCGGGTAGCAATCAGCCCCAGCATTTT. This chain joins TRBV19 and TRBJ1-5, with D unclear. Germline V CDR1 and CDR2: LNHDA, SQIVND (reference sequence). The V and J ends lost 4 bases and 0 bases respectively, with 10 bases between them. The CDR3 covers 15 residues.

This chain connects TRBV6-2 or TRBV6-3 to TRBJ1-3, with D uncertain. CDR1 and CDR2 (germline): MNHEY, SVGEGT. V was pared by 3 bases and J by 0 bases, with 9 bases between. There are 15 residues in the CDR3. The CDR3 region is CASSYAGGSGNTIYF. CDR3 sequence (DNA): TGTGCCAGCAGTTATGCGGGCGGCTCTGGAAACACCATATATTTT.

This clone was seen only once. V usage is TRBV5-1 and J usage is TRBJ1-3; no clear D gene. Germline-derived CDR1 and CDR2 are SGHRS and YFSETQ. The CDR3 length is 13 residues. Trimming took 4 bases from V and 9 from J, leaving 14 bases between them. CDR3 bases: TGCGCCAGCAGCCCCAAGATTGATGGCACCATATATTTT. The encoded protein is CASSPKIDGTIYF.

A single count supports this clone. The chain combines TRBV7-2 with TRBJ2-2, with D perhaps matching TRBD2 (6 bases). The germline gives CDR1 SGHTA, CDR2 FQGNSA. Between the trimmed V and J ends, which lost 1 base and 3 bases, there was a span of 15 bases. The CDR3 spans 17 residues. The CDR3 region has the DNA TGTGCCAGCAGCTTAGGTTTCGGGAGAGGGGACACCGGGGAGCTGTTTTTT. Amino acids: CASSLGFGRGDTGELFF.

The chain employs TRBV2 and TRBJ2-2; D may correspond to TRBD1 or TRBD2 (5 bases each). The CDR3 covers 14 residues. Germline V gene data show CDR1 as SNHLY and CDR2 as FYNNEI. The V end was cut by 7 bases, the J end by 4 bases, with 13 bases between. The CDR3 DNA sequence: TGTGCCAGCACCCTAGAGAGGGGCACCGGGGAGCTGTTTTTT. Its translation: CASTLERGTGELFF.

The chain recombines TRBV18 with TRBJ2-5; possibly TRBD2 for D (6 bases). CDR3 length: 15 residues. Germline V gene lookup returns CDR1 KGHSH and CDR2 LQKENI. Trimming cost V 3 bases and J 3 bases, with 14 bases left between them. The CDR3 bases are TGTGCCAGCTCACCCTTGGGACTGGACAAAGAGACCCAGTACTTC. This sequence encodes CASSPLGLDKETQYF.

CDR3 bases: TGTGCCAGCAGTCGCGATACGGAGAATGAGCAGTTCTTC. This encodes CASSRDTENEQFF. The chain employs TRBV6-5 and TRBJ2-1; no clear D. V dropped 5 bases and J dropped 7 bases, with 12 bases sitting between them. Germline V lookup: CDR1 MNHEY, CDR2 SVGAGI. This CDR3 is 13 amino acids long.

Here the CDR3 reads CASSLQGQLSNEQFF. CDR3 DNA sequence: TGTGCCAGTAGCCTACAGGGGCAGTTGTCCAATGAGCAGTTCTTC. This chain connects TRBV19 to TRBJ2-1; TRBD1 aligns across 7 bases. V lost 6 bases, J lost 6 bases, and 11 bases stayed unmatched. The CDR3 is 15 amino acids. The V gene's germline CDR1 is LNHDA and CDR2 SQIVND (reference sequence).

The chain is built from TRBV5-1 and TRBJ2-7, with TRBD1 identical over 11 bases. CDR1 is SGHRS, CDR2 YFSETQ, per germline. The trim removed 0 bases at V and 3 bases at J, leaving 2 bases unmatched. The CDR3 is 15 amino acids. CDR3 DNA sequence: TGCGCCAGCAGCTTGGGGACAGGGGGCGGCTACGAGCAGTACTTC. It translates to CASSLGTGGGYEQYF.

The chain carries TRBV15 and TRBJ2-2, with 9 bases that match TRBD1. CDR1 and CDR2 (germline): LNHNV, YYDKDF (reference sequence). V gave up 0 bases and J gave up 7 bases; unmatched junction bases: 6. The CDR3 has 16 amino acids. The CDR3 sequence: CATSRDWTGVNGELFF. The CDR3, as DNA: TGTGCCACCAGCAGAGACTGGACAGGGGTGAACGGGGAGCTGTTTTTT.

V is TRBV28 and J is TRBJ2-6; 11 positions match TRBD2. The V and J ends lost 6 bases and 1 base, in that order; junction bases with no gene match: 5. The CDR3 sequence is 17 residues long. Germline V gene data show CDR1 as MDHEN and CDR2 as SYDVKM. DNA for the CDR3: TGTGCCAGCAGCTCCCGACTAGCGGGATCTGGGGCCAACGTCCTGACTTTC. Translated: CASSSRLAGSGANVLTF.

The CDR3 nucleotides read TGTGCCAGCAGCCGGGACAGCTTAGCGGGACAAGAGACCCAGTACTTC. Translation gives CASSRDSLAGQETQYF. This sequence joins TRBV27 and TRBJ2-5; a possible D gene is TRBD2 (8 bases). The CDR3 extends over 16 amino acids. V shed 6 bases and J shed 2 bases, with 19 bases lying between them. Germline loops: CDR1 MNHEY, CDR2 SMNVEV (reference sequence).